This T cell receptor beta chain derives from a study of blood T cell repertoires in COVID-19. Method: immunoSEQ multiplex PCR; TCRdb's copy keeps in-frame clones and lacks some. The sample carries a few hundred thousand clones, more than 75% recorded once. In germline, CDR1 is SNHLY, CDR2 FYNNEI. The V and J ends lost 7 bases and 2 bases respectively, with 9 bases between them. The CDR3 length is 13 residues. The age range of participants was 18 to 89 years, with residence in around 22 US areas. The clonotype originates from a woman in her late teens or twenties who had recovered from COVID-19. The V gene is TRBV2, the J gene TRBJ2-1; D not resolved. Material for sequencing was PBMCs or T cells enriched from blood (not recorded which). The CDR3 nucleotides are TGTGCCAGCAAACCCCCAGCCTACAATGAGCAGTTCTTC. Amino acid sequence: CASKPPAYNEQFF.